At least ten counts were recorded for the clone carrying this TCR beta chain. This record belongs to a study of low-dose radiotherapy and immunotherapy resistance in tumors. Overall study context: Cyclophosphamide infusions of 200 mg/m2 came every two weeks, one day before radiation-immunotherapy. Study patients were administered oral aspirin at 300 mg daily for four cycles from cycle 1 day 1.

Germline V lookup: CDR1 SGHTA, CDR2 FQGNSA. The CDR3 runs to 15 residues. Trimming shortened V by 1 base and J by 4 bases, and 13 bases separated the two germline ends. The time point: before trial treatment. The therapy administered to donors comprised nivolumab, ipilimumab, aspirin, low-dose cyclophosphamide and low-dose radiotherapy. Eligibility criteria specified advanced solid malignancies devoid of tumor-infiltrating lymphocytes. Gene-specific TRAV and TRBV primers were used for first-strand cDNA, covering alpha and beta chains. TCRs were amplified for roughly 20 PCR cycles with a constant-region primer and V-primer adapter. Using its own MiXCR run on the reads, TCRdb lists one record per CDR3 protein. The sample yields under 90,000 distinct CDR3 sequences, roughly a sixth seen once.

This sequence was found in a male donor with prostate cancer. Sample: PBMCs, taken before treatment. The chain combines TRBV7-2 with TRBJ1-1; D remains ambiguous. The CDR3 bases are TGTGCCAGCAGCTTAGTCGAGAGAACGGGCACTGAAGCTTTCTTT. It specifies CASSLVERTGTEAFF.